In its sample, the clone carrying this T cell receptor (beta chain) was seen a few times. The antigen remains unidentified. The data stem from a study of T cells in Graves' hyperthyroidism and ophthalmopathy. Patients aged 18 to 65 had newly diagnosed hyperthyroidism of under 2 months' duration. Exclusion criteria comprised uncontrolled infection, other autoimmune disease, pregnancy or lactation. RNA transcripts were the template for amplifying TCR beta CDR3 regions. The HTBI primer set drove a first-round RT-PCR of the TCR CDR3. TCRdb reprocessed the multiplex PCR reads via MiXCR and lists one record per CDR3 protein. This table has almost 600,000 distinct CDR3 sequences, approximately 15% appearing once. Trimming cost V 4 bases and J 11 bases, with 22 bases left between them. CDR1 and CDR2 from the germline V gene are SGHNT and YYREEE (reference sequence). The CDR3 is 15 residues long. Overall study results and limits: Appearing also in blood were most of the thyroid clonotypes expanded above 0.001. With a median lead of around 6.7 months before onset, the model predicted ophthalmopathy.

The clonotype was recovered from a woman aged 25 to 39 with Graves' hyperthyroidism that later progressed to Graves' ophthalmopathy. Material: blood. The chain couples TRBV5-4 to TRBJ2-1; the D gene is possibly TRBD2 (7 bases). CDR3 protein: CASSRQDGGFNKQFF. The CDR3 DNA follows: TGTGCCAGCAGCCGACAGGACGGGGGGTTTAATAAGCAGTTCTTC.